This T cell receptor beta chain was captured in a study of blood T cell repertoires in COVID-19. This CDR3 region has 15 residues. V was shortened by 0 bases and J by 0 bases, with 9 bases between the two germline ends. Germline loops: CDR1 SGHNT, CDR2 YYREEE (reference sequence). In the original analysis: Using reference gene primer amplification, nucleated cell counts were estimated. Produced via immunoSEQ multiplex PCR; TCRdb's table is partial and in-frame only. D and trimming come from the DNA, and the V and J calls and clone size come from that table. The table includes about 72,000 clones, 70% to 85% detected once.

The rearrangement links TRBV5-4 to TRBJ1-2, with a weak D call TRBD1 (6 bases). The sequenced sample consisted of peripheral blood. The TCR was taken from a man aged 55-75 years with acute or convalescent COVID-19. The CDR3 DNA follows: TGTGCCAGCAGCTTGGTGGCAGGGGCTAACTATGGCTACACCTTC. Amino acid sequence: CASSLVAGANYGYTF.